The 29 T cell receptor beta chains given below trace back to one sample, sequenced in a study of cytomegalovirus exposure and HLA in healthy donors. PCR primers comprised 60 Vbeta and 13 Jbeta primers. Measured with immunoSEQ multiplex PCR; TCRdb has only the in-frame clones, and not every one. Found here are some 150,000 clones, roughly 70% of them singletons; the top ten hold over 2.5%. Sequenced: PBMCs. The receptor source for this set is a woman under 40 in good health and CMV-seronegative.

The chain employs TRBV27 and TRBJ2-1; 10 bases map to TRBD2. CDR1 MNHEY and CDR2 SMNVEV come from the germline V gene (reference sequence). CDR3 size: 14 residues. J gave up 9 bases and V 5 bases, and 7 bases lay outside the gene matches. This chain's CDR3 is CASSDASGSSEQFF. In DNA, the CDR3 is TGTGCCAGCAGTGACGCTAGCGGGAGTAGTGAGCAGTTCTTC.

This chain connects TRBV5-1 to TRBJ2-2; 9 positions agree with TRBD2. This CDR3 spans 16 amino acids. V shed 10 bases, J shed 0 bases, and the junction held 10 bases outside the gene matches. CDR1 and CDR2 (germline): SGHRS, YFSETQ. Here the CDR3 DNA reads TGCGCCCGCTCTCGACAGCGGGAGGCGAACACCGGGGAGCTGTTTTTT. Translation: CARSRQREANTGELFF.

The chain carries TRBV7-2 and TRBJ2-3, with D maybe TRBD1 (5 bases). This CDR3 has 17 residues. The V gene lost 2 bases and the J gene lost 0 bases, with 15 bases spanning the gap. CDR1 is SGHTA, CDR2 FQGNSA, per germline. The CDR3 loop is CASSLRATVTSTDTQYF. The DNA for the CDR3 is TGTGCCAGCAGCTTACGGGCGACAGTTACTAGCACAGATACGCAGTATTTT. Supplemented by reference TRBV7-2 and TRBJ2-3, the full variable domain reads GAGVSQSPSNKVTEKGKDVELRCDPISGHTALYWYRQSLGQGLEFLIYFQGNSAPDKSGLPSDRFSAERTGGSVSTLTIQRTQQEDSAVYLCASSLRATVTSTDTQYFGPGTRLTVL.

J is TRBJ1-5 and V is TRBV5-6; D gene ambiguous. V lost 0 bases and J lost 7, with 8 bases in between. Germline loops: CDR1 SGHDT, CDR2 YYEEEE. The CDR3 is 13 residues long. The CDR3 reads CASSLAQQQPQHF. In DNA form, the CDR3 reads TGTGCCAGCAGCTTGGCCCAACAACAGCCCCAGCATTTT.

This chain links TRBV28 with TRBJ2-6, with D possibly being TRBD2 (6 bases). Per germline, CDR1 MDHEN and CDR2 SYDVKM. This CDR3 region has 15 residues. Trimming took off 8 bases at V and 3 bases at J, with 14 bases between the two ends. In DNA, the CDR3 is TGTGCCAGCGGGGGGTCAGGGAATGGGGCCAACGTCCTGACTTTC. Translated: CASGGSGNGANVLTF.

The CDR3 region has the DNA TGTGCCAGCAGCTTACTAGCGGGGCCGCGGGCCCAGTACTTC. Its translation is CASSLLAGPRAQYF. This chain links TRBV5-4 with TRBJ2-5, with TRBD2 identical over 10 bases. The CDR3 runs to 14 residues. Looked up from germline, CDR1 is SGHNT and CDR2 is YYREEE (reference sequence). The V segment lost 2 bases and the J segment 9 bases; nucleotides outside the gene matches: 7.

The rearrangement joins TRBV5-1 to TRBJ2-1; possible D gene TRBD2, 6 bases. Trimming left V 0 bases short and J 2 bases short, with 18 bases between. The CDR3 covers 18 residues. CDR1 SGHRS and CDR2 YFSETQ come from the germline V gene. CDR3 coding DNA: TGCGCCAGCAGCTTGGGATGGGGGGACGACCTCACCTACAATGAGCAGTTCTTC. This sequence encodes CASSLGWGDDLTYNEQFF.

This chain links TRBV5-4 with TRBJ1-1; weak D call: TRBD1 (5 bases). Per the germline V gene, CDR1 is SGHNT and CDR2 is YYREEE (reference sequence). This CDR3 contains 13 residues. The V end was cut by 1 base, the J end by 7 bases, with 11 bases between. CDR3 sequence reads: CASSLPGTLEAFF. CDR3 bases: TGTGCCAGCAGCTTGCCGGGGACTCTTGAAGCTTTCTTT.

For this clone: In the same sample, other DNA sequences code for this CDR3. The gene calls are TRBV28 and TRBJ1-6; 11 bases map to TRBD1. This CDR3 has 15 residues. The junction had 3 bases not matched to a gene; V was cut back by 7 bases and J by 4 bases. Per germline, CDR1 MDHEN and CDR2 SYDVKM. The CDR3 DNA sequence: TGTGCCAGCACCGGGACAGGGGGGTATAATTCACCCCTCCACTTT. This encodes CASTGTGGYNSPLHF.

The gene calls are TRBV5-1 and TRBJ2-1; 8 bases line up with TRBD2. J gave up 8 bases and V 0 bases, and 10 bases lay outside the gene matches. The CDR3 has 16 residues. The V gene's germline CDR1 is SGHRS and CDR2 YFSETQ. The chain's CDR3 is CASSLAYGGAGDEQFF. As DNA, the CDR3 is TGCGCCAGCAGCTTGGCTTACGGGGGGGCCGGGGATGAGCAGTTCTTC.

With respect to this clone: The same CDR3 is also encoded by other DNA sequences in this sample. This chain joins TRBV4-3 and TRBJ2-5; TRBD2 aligns across 9 bases. The CDR3 is 16 residues long. With 1 base clipped from V and 2 bases from J, the junction kept 5 bases outside the gene matches. Germline V gene lookup returns CDR1 LGHNA and CDR2 YSLEER. CDR3 nucleotides: TGCGCCAGCAGCCAAGGCCCTAGCGGGGCTCAAGAGACCCAGTACTTC. As protein: CASSQGPSGAQETQYF.

The gene calls are TRBV5-1 and TRBJ1-1, with 9 bases matching TRBD1. Trimming took 2 bases from V and 1 from J; bases not matched to a gene: 6. CDR1 SGHRS and CDR2 YFSETQ come from the germline V gene. The CDR3 runs 16 residues. CDR3 in DNA: TGCGCCAGCAGCTTCGGGACAGGGTCGGGGAACACTGAAGCTTTCTTT. This translates into CASSFGTGSGNTEAFF.

The chain links TRBV7-9 to TRBJ1-1; D gene ambiguous. Germline values: CDR1 SEHNR, CDR2 FQNEAQ (reference sequence). Trimming pared 3 bases from V and 3 bases from J, leaving 11 bases between. This CDR3 is built from 14 residues. CDR3 nucleotides: TGTGCCAGCAGCTTGGAGTCTGTATACACTGAAGCTTTCTTT. Its protein product is CASSLESVYTEAFF.

This chain connects TRBV7-9 to TRBJ1-5; D gene ambiguous. V was clipped by 5 bases and J by 0 bases, with 5 bases between them. There are 13 residues in the CDR3. In germline, CDR1 is SEHNR, CDR2 FQNEAQ (reference sequence). The CDR3, as DNA: TGTGCCAGCAGCGAGTATAGCAATCAGCCCCAGCATTTT. Translation gives CASSEYSNQPQHF. Looking up the rest from reference TRBV7-9 and TRBJ1-5 gives the full variable domain: DTGVSQNPRHKITKRGQNVTFRCDPISEHNRLYWYRQTLGQGPEFLTYFQNEAQLEKSRLLSDRFSAERPKGSFSTLEIQRTEQGDSAMYLCASSEYSNQPQHFGDGTRLSIL.

In its sample, this clone was seen a few times. This chain links TRBV11-2 with TRBJ1-1, with no clear D. The CDR3 is 14 amino acids. The germline V gene encodes CDR1 SGHAT and CDR2 FQNNGV. The ends were cut back, 0 bases at V and 11 bases at J, with 16 bases in the middle. CDR3 DNA: TGTGCCAGCAGCTTAGATATCGGAGGAGGGTGGGCTTTCTTT. Translation: CASSLDIGGGWAFF.

V and J are TRBV9 and TRBJ2-7; 7 bases fit TRBD1. The CDR3 sequence is 15 residues long. CDR1 SGDLS and CDR2 YYNGEE come from the germline V gene. V lost 4 bases to trimming and J lost 5 bases; unmatched junction nucleotides: 12. The CDR3 region is CASSPLRTGSDEQYF. The CDR3 nucleotides are TGTGCCAGCAGCCCCCTCAGGACAGGCTCGGACGAGCAGTACTTC.

The chain links TRBV11-2 to TRBJ2-3, with 13 nucleotides matching TRBD2. The trim removed 6 bases at V and 3 bases at J, leaving 6 bases unmatched. This CDR3 has 16 residues. Germline V gene sequence: CDR1 SGHAT, CDR2 FQNNGV. The CDR3 DNA follows: TGTGCCAGCAGAATACGGGGACTAGCGGGGACAGATACGCAGTATTTT. This codes for CASRIRGLAGTDTQYF.

This clone was observed a few times. The rearrangement uses TRBV7-2 and TRBJ2-3, with 8 bases matching TRBD2. The CDR3 contains 14 residues. The V gene end was trimmed by 4 bases and the J gene end by 6 bases; junction bases not matched to a gene: 6. Germline V CDR1 and CDR2: SGHTA, FQGNSA. The CDR3 DNA follows: TGTGCCAGCAGCTGGGGACTAGAAACGGATACGCAGTATTTT. It translates to CASSWGLETDTQYF.

This clone is a singleton in its sample. The chain uses TRBV13 and TRBJ1-5, with 8 bases that match TRBD1. The CDR3 spans 14 residues. Germline-derived CDR1 and CDR2 are PRHDT and FYEKMQ (reference sequence). Unmatched junction bases numbered 6, after V lost 5 bases and J lost 6 bases. The DNA for the CDR3 is TGTGCCAGCAGCCGGACAGGGTCCGGTCAGCCCCAGCATTTT. Amino acids: CASSRTGSGQPQHF.

This chain links TRBV15 with TRBJ2-7; 9 nucleotides align to TRBD2. Germline V gene data show CDR1 as LNHNV and CDR2 as YYDKDF (reference sequence). This CDR3 has 12 amino acids. Trimming cost V 3 bases and J 6 bases; bases outside gene matches: 0. Written as DNA, the CDR3 is TGTGCCACCAGCAGTAGCGGGAGCGAGCAGTACTTC. It specifies CATSSSGSEQYF. The full variable domain, in which reference TRBV15 and TRBJ2-7 provide the parts outside the CDR3, is DAMVIQNPRYQVTQFGKPVTLSCSQTLNHNVMYWYQQKSSQAPKLLFHYYDKDFNNEADTPDNFQSRRPNTSFCFLDIRSPGLGDTAMYLCATSSSGSEQYFGPGTRLTVT.

The V call is TRBV5-1, the J call TRBJ2-1; 9 bases are shared with TRBD1. V shed 4 bases, J shed 0 bases, and the junction held 11 bases outside the gene matches. This CDR3 is built from 18 residues. CDR1 is SGHRS and CDR2 is YFSETQ in the germline V gene. The CDR3 DNA is TGCGCCAGCAGCCTCGGGACAGGGCGTTGGGGCTCCTACAATGAGCAGTTCTTC. Its translation: CASSLGTGRWGSYNEQFF.

The rearrangement joins TRBV5-1 to TRBJ2-5; D remains ambiguous. CDR1 and CDR2 from the germline V gene are SGHRS and YFSETQ. Trimming shortened V by 3 bases and J by 3 bases, and 3 bases separated the two germline ends. The CDR3 length is 11 residues. The CDR3 DNA follows: TGCGCCAGCAGCTCAAAAGAGACCCAGTACTTC. Translating gives CASSSKETQYF.

This clone was seen once. The V call is TRBV4-2, the J call TRBJ2-3; 8 bases map to TRBD2. V trimming: 3 bases; J trimming: 9 bases; junction bases outside the gene matches: 2. This CDR3 region has 12 residues. The germline V gene encodes CDR1 LGHNA and CDR2 YNFKEQ. In DNA form, the CDR3 reads TGTGCCAGCAGCCAGAAGCGGGAGACGCAGTATTTT. Translated: CASSQKRETQYF.

The J gene is TRBJ2-3, the V gene TRBV2; TRBD1 might be the D (6 bases). The CDR3 totals 14 residues. V lost 3 bases to trimming and J lost 5 bases, with 12 bases between them. The V gene's germline CDR1 is SNHLY and CDR2 FYNNEI. The DNA for the CDR3 is TGTGCCAGCAGTGAGCGCAGGGGAGAAGATACGCAGTATTTT. It encodes CASSERRGEDTQYF.

The chain combines TRBV13 with TRBJ2-3; tentative D call: TRBD2 (6 bases). Trimming took off 4 bases at V and 2 bases at J, with 13 bases between the two ends. Per germline, CDR1 PRHDT and CDR2 FYEKMQ (reference sequence). This CDR3 region has 15 residues. The CDR3 DNA reads as TGTGCCAGCAGCTCCTCCGGGACTCACACAGATACGCAGTATTTT. Protein: CASSSSGTHTDTQYF.

The chain uses TRBV9 and TRBJ2-4; TRBD2 is a possible D gene (6 bases). The V end lost 2 bases, the J end lost 8 bases, and 14 bases lay between the germline ends. CDR1 and CDR2 (germline): SGDLS, YYNGEE. The CDR3 contains 14 residues. In DNA, the CDR3 is TGTGCCAGCAGCGTGGGGGGTGGCGGGTACATTCAGTACTTC. Protein product: CASSVGGGGYIQYF.

The CDR3 DNA is TGCGCCAGCAGCTTGGGAGGACAGGGGGGTGAGACCCAGTACTTC. Translating gives CASSLGGQGGETQYF. The V gene is TRBV5-1, the J gene TRBJ2-5; 10 bases line up with TRBD1. There are 15 residues in the CDR3. J gave up 5 bases and V 0 bases, and 4 bases lay outside the gene matches. Germline V gene sequence: CDR1 SGHRS, CDR2 YFSETQ.

This clone was seen a single time. J is TRBJ1-2 and V is TRBV14; D may be TRBD1 (6 bases). Deletions cut 6 bases from V and 8 bases from J, with 16 bases between. CDR3 length: 13 amino acids. CDR1 SGHDN and CDR2 FVKESK come from the germline V gene. The CDR3 protein is CASSWTGQRGYTF. The DNA of the CDR3 is TGTGCCAGCAGTTGGACGGGACAAAGAGGCTACACCTTC.

The rearrangement links TRBV7-2 to TRBJ2-7, with TRBD1 matching over 9 bases. Per germline, CDR1 SGHTA and CDR2 FQGNSA. The V gene end was trimmed by 5 bases and the J gene end by 2 bases; junction bases not matched to a gene: 7. This CDR3 is 15 amino acids long. CDR3 amino acids: CASSKRGQGTYEQYF. The CDR3 DNA is TGTGCCAGCAGCAAGAGGGGACAGGGTACCTACGAGCAGTACTTC.